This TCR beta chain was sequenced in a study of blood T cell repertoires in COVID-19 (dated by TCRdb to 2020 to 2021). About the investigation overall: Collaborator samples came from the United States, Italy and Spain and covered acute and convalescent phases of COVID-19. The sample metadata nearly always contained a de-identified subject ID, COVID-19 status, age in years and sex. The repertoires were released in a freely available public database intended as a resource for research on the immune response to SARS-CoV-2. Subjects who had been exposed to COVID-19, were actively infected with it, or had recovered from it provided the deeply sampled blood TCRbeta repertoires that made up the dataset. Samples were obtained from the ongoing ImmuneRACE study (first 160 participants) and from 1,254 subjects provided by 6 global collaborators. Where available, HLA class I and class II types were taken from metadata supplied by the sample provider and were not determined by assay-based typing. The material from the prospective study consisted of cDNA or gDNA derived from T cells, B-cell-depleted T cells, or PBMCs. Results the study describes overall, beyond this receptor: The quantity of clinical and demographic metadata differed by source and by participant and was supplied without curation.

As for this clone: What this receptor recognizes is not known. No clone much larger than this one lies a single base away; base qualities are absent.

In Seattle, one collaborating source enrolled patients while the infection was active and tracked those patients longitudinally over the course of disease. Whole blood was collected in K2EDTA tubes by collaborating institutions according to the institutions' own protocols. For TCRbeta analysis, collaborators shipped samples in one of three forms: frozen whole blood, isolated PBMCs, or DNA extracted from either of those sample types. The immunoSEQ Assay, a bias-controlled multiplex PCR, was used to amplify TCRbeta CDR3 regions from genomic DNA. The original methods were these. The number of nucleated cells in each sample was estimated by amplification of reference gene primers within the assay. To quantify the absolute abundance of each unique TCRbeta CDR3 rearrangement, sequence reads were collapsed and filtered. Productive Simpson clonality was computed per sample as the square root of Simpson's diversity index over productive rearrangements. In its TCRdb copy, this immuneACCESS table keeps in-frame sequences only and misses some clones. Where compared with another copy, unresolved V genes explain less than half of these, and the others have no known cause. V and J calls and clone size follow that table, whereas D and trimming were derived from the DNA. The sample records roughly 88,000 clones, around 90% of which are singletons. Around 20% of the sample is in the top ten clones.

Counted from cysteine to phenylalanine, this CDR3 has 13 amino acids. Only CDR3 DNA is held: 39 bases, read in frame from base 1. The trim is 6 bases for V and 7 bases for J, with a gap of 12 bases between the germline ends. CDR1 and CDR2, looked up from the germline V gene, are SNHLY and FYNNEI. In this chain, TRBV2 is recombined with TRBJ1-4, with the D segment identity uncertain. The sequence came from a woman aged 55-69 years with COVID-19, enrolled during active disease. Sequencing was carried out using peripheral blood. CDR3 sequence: CASRVQAGEKLFF. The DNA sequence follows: TGTGCCAGCAGGGTCCAAGCGGGTGAAAAACTGTTTTTT.